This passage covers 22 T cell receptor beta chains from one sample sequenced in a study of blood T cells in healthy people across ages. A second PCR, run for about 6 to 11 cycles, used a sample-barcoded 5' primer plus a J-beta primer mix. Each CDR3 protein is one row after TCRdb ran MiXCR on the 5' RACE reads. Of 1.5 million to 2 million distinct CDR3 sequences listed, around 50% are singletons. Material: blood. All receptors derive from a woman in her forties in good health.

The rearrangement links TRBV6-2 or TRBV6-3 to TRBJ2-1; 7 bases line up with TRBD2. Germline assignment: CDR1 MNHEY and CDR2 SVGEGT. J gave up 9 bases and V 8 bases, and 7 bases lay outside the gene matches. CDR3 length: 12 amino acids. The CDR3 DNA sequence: TGTGCCAGCTGCCAGACTAGCCGTGAGCAGTTCTTC. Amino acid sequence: CASCQTSREQFF.

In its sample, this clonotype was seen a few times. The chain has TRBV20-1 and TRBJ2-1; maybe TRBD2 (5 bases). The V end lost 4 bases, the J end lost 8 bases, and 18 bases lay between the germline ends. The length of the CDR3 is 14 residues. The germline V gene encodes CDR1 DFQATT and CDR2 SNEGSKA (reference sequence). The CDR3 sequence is CSAIETPILDEQFF. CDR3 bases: TGCAGTGCTATAGAAACCCCTATACTAGATGAGCAGTTCTTC.

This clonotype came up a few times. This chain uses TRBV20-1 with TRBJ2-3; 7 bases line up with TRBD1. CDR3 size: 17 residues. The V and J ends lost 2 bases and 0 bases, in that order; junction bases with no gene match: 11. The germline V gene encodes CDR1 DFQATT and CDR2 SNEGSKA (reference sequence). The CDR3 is CSARFIPGTASTDTQYF. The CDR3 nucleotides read TGCAGTGCTAGATTCATACCCGGGACAGCTAGCACAGATACGCAGTATTTT.

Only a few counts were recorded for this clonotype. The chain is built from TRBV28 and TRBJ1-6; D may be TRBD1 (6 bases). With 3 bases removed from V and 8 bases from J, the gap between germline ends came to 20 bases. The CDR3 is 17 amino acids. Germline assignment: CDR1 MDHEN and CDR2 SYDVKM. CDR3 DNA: TGTGCCAGCAGTTTTCCCCTGACAGGTACCCTATATTCACCCCTCCACTTT. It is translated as CASSFPLTGTLYSPLHF.

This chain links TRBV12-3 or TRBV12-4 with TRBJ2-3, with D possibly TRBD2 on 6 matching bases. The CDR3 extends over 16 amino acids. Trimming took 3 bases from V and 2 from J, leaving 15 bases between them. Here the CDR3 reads CASSFPAGRLTDTQYF. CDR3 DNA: TGTGCCAGCAGTTTTCCTGCGGGACGTCTCACAGATACGCAGTATTTT.

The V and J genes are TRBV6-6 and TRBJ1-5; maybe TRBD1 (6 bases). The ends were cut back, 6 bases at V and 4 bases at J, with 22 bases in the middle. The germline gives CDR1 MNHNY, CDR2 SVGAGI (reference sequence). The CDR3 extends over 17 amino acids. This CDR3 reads CASRGYQLQGGNQPQHF. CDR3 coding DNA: TGTGCCAGCAGGGGATACCAACTACAGGGTGGGAATCAGCCCCAGCATTTT.

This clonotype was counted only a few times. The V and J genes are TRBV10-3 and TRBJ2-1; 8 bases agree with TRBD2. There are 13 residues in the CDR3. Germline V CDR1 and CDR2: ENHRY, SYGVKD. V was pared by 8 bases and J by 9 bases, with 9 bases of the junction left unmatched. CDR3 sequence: CAIGVAGTGEQFF. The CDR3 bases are TGTGCCATCGGGGTAGCGGGGACCGGTGAGCAGTTCTTC.

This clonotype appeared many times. The CDR3: CASSSPRAGGQETQYF. DNA of the CDR3: TGTGCCAGCAGCTCCCCTCGGGCAGGGGGCCAAGAGACCCAGTACTTC. The chain is built from TRBV7-2 and TRBJ2-5; 7 bases fit TRBD1. CDR1 is SGHTA and CDR2 is FQGNSA in the germline V gene. The CDR3 totals 16 residues. Trimming removed 4 bases from V and 1 base from J; junction bases left unmatched: 9.

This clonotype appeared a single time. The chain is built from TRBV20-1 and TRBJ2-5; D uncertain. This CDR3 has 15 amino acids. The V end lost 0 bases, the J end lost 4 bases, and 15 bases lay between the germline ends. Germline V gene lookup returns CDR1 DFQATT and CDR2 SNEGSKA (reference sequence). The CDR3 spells CSARDPARLGETQYF. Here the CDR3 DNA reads TGCAGTGCTAGAGACCCGGCTAGGCTAGGAGAGACCCAGTACTTC.

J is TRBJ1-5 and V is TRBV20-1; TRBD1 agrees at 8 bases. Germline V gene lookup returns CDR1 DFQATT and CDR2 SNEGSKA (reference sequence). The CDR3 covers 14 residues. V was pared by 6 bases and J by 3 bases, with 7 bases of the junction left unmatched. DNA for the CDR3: TGCAGTGCCTTGGACAGGGTGGCCAATCAGCCCCAGCATTTT. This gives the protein CSALDRVANQPQHF.

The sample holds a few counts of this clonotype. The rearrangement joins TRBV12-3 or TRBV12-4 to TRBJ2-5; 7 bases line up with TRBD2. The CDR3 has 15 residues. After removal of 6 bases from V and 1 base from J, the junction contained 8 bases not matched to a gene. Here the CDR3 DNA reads TGTGCCAGCAGGTCGGGGGGAAACCGCCAAGAGACCCAGTACTTC. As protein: CASRSGGNRQETQYF.

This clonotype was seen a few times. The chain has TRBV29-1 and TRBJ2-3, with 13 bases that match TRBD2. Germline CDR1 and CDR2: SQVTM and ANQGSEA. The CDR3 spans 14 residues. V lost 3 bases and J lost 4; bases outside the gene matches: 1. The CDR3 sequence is CSVDTSGGADTQYF. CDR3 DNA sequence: TGCAGCGTTGACACTAGCGGGGGGGCAGATACGCAGTATTTT.

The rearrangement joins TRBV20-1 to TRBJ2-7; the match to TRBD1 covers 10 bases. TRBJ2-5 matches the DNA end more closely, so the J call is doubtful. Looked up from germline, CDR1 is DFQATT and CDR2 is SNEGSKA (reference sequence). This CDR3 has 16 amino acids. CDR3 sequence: CSARVVRDRGHETQYF. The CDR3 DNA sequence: TGCAGTGCTAGAGTCGTAAGGGACAGGGGACACGAGACCCAGTACTTC.

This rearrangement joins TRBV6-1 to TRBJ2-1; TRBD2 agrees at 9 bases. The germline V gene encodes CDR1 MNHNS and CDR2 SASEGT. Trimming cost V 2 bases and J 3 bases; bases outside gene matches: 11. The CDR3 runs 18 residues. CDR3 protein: CASSEPSFFSGGYNEQFF. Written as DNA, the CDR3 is TGTGCCAGCAGTGAACCCTCTTTTTTTAGCGGGGGCTACAATGAGCAGTTCTTC.

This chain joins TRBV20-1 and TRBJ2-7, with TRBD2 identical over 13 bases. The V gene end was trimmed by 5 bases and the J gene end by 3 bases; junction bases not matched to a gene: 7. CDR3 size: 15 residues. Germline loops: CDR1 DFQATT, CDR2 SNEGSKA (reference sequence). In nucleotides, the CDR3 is TGCAGTGCTTTAGGACTAGCGGGGGCCTTCTACGAGCAGTACTTC. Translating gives CSALGLAGAFYEQYF.

This CDR3 is CASSPAGLDYGYTF. For the CDR3, the DNA is TGTGCCAGCAGCCCCGCAGGGTTAGACTATGGCTACACCTTC. V gene TRBV9 combines with J gene TRBJ1-2; TRBD1 might be the D (5 bases). V lost 4 bases and J lost 3, with 13 bases in between. This CDR3 is 14 amino acids long. CDR1 and CDR2 (germline): SGDLS, YYNGEE.

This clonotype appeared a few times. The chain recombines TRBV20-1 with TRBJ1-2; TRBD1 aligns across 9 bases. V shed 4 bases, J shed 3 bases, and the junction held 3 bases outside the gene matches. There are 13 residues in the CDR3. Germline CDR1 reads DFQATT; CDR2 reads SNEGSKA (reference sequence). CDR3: CSATRQGDYGYTF. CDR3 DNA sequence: TGCAGTGCTACAAGACAGGGGGACTATGGCTACACCTTC.

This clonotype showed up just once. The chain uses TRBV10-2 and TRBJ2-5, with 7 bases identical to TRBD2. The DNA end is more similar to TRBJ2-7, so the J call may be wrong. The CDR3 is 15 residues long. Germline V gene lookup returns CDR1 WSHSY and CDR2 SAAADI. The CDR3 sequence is CASSETGGSRDEQYF. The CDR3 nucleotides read TGCGCCAGCAGTGAGACCGGGGGGAGTAGGGACGAGCAGTACTTC.

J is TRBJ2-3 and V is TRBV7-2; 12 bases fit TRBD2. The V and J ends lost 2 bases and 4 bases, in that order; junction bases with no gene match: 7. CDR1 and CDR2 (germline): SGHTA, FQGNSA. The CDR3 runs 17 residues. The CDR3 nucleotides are TGTGCCAGCAGCTTAAGTGTACTAGCGGGGGGTCCAGATACGCAGTATTTT. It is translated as CASSLSVLAGGPDTQYF.

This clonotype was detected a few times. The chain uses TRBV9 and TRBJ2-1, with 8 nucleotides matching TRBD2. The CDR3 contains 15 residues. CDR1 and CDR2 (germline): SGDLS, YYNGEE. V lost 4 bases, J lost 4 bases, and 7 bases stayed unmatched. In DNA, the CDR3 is TGTGCCAGCAGCCCCCGGGGGGGCCAATACAATGAGCAGTTCTTC. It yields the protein CASSPRGGQYNEQFF. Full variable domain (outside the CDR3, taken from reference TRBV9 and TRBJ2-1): DSGVTQTPKHLITATGQRVTLRCSPRSGDLSVYWYQQSLDQGLQFLIQYYNGEERAKGNILERFSAQQFPDLHSELNLSSLELGDSALYFCASSPRGGQYNEQFFGPGTRLTVL.

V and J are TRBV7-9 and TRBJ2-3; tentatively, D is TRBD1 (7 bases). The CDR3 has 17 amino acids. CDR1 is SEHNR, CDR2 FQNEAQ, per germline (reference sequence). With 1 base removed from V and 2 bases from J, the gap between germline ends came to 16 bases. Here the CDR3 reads CASSLGWRDSYTDTQYF. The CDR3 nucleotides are TGTGCCAGCAGCTTAGGTTGGAGGGACAGCTACACAGATACGCAGTATTTT.

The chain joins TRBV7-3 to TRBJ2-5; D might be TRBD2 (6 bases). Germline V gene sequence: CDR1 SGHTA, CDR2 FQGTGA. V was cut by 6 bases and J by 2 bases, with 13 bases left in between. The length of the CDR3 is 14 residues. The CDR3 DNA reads TGTGCCAGCAGTGTTACAGGAGGGCAAGAGACCCAGTACTTC. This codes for CASSVTGGQETQYF.